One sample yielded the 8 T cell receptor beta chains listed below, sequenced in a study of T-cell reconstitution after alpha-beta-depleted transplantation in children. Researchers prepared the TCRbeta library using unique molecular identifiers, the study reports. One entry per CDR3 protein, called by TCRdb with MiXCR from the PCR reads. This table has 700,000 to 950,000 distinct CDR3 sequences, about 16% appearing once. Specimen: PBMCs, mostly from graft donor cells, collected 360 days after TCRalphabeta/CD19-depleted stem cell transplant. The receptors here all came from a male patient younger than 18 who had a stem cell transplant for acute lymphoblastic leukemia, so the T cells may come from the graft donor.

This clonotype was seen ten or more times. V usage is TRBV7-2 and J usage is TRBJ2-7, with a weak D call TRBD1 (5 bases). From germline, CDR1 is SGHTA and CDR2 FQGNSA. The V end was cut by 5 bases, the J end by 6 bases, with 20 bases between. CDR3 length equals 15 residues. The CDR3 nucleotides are TGTGCCAGCAGCCTAATAGGCCCGGGCCAGGGCGAGCAGTACTTC. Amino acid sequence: CASSLIGPGQGEQYF.

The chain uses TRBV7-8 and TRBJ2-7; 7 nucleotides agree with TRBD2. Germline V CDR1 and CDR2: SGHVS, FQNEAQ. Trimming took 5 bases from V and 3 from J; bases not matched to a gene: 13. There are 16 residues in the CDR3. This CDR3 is CASSEPRSGNRYEQYF. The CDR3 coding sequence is TGTGCCAGCAGCGAGCCTCGGAGCGGGAATCGCTACGAGCAGTACTTC.

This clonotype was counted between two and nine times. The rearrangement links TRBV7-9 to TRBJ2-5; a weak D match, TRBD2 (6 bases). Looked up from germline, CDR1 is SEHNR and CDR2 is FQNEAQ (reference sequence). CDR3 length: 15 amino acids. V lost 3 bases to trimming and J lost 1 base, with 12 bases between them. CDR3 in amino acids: CASSFPLAAQETQYF. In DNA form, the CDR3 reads TGTGCCAGCAGCTTCCCCTTAGCGGCCCAAGAGACCCAGTACTTC.

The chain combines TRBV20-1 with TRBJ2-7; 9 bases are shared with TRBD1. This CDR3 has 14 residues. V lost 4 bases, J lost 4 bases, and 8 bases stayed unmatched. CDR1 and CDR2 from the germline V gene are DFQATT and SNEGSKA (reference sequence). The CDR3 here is CSATRDRAPYEQYF. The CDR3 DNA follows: TGCAGTGCTACCCGGGACAGGGCCCCTTACGAGCAGTACTTC.

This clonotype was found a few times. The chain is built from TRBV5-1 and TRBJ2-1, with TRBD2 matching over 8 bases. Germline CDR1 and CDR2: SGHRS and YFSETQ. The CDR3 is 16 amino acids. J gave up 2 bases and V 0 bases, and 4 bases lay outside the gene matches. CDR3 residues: CASSLESSGTYNEQFF. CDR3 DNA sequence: TGCGCCAGCAGCTTGGAGAGTAGCGGGACCTACAATGAGCAGTTCTTC. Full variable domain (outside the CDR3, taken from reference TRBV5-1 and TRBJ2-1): KAGVTQTPRYLIKTRGQQVTLSCSPISGHRSVSWYQQTPGQGLQFLFEYFSETQRNKGNFPGRFSGRQFSNSRSEMNVSTLELGDSALYLCASSLESSGTYNEQFFGPGTRLTVL.

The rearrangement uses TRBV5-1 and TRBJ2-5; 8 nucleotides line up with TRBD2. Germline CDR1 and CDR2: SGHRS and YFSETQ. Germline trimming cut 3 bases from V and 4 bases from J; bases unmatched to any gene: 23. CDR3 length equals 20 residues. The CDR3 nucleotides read TGCGCCAGCAGCTGGAGAGCGGGAGTCAACCTCTGGACTCCTGGAGAGACCCAGTACTTC. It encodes CASSWRAGVNLWTPGETQYF.

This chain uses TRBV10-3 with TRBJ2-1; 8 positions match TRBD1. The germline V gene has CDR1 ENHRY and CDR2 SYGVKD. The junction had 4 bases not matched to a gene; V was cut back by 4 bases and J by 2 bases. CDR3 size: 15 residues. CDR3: CAISGTGGPYNEQFF. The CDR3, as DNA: TGTGCCATCAGTGGCACAGGGGGGCCCTACAATGAGCAGTTCTTC.

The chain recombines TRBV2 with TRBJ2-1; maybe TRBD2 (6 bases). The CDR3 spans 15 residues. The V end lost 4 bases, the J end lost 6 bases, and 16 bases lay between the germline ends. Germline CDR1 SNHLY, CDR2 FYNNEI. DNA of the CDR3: TGTGCCAGCAGTGGAAGGACTACCAACCCCAATGAGCAGTTCTTC. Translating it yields CASSGRTTNPNEQFF. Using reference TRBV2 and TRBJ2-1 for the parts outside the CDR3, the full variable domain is EPEVTQTPSHQVTQMGQEVILRCVPISNHLYFYWYRQILGQKVEFLVSFYNNEISEKSEIFDDQFSVERPDGSNFTLKIRSTKLEDSAMYFCASSGRTTNPNEQFFGPGTRLTVL.